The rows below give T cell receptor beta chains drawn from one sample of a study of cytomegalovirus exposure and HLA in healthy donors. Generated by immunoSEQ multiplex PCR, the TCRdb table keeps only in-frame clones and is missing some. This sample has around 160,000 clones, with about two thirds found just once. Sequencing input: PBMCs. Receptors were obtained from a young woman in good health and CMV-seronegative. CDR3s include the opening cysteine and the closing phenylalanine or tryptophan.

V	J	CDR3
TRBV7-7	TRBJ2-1	CASSLSAGSYNEQFF
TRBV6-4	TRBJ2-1	CASSRTSGSGDEQFF
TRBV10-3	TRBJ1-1	CAISELPGQGRGTEAFF
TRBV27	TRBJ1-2	CASSLRQGNINYGYTF
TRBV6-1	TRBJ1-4	CALREIGSEKLFF
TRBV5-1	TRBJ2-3	CASSKRLAGELSTDTQYF
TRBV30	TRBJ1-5	CAWATGNSNQPQHF
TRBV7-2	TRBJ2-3	CASSGAWTSGGATDTQYF
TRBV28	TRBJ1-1	CASSSQTQAFF
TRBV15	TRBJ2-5	CATSRDLTERETQYF
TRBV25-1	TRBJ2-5	CASSELGTGGPLETQYF
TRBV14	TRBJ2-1	CASSLGTSLYNEQFF
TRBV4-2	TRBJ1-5	CASSPIRDRGLYLYSNQPQHF
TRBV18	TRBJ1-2	CASSPRGQGEGYGYTF
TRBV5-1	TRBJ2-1	CASSVGTGNNEQFF
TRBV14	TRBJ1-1	CASSPRTPEAFF
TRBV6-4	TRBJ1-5	CASSRTGAGNQPQHF
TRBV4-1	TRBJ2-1	CASSRGLARTGDEQFF
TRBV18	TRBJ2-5	CASSTGTVQETQYF
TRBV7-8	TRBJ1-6	CASSPRRGYDSPLHF
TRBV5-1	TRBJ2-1	CASSLYQGVNNEQFF
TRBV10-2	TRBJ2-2	CASTLAGRNTGELFF
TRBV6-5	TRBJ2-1	CASSYQSGGVFYEQFF
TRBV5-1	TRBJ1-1	CASSQRPRNTEAFF
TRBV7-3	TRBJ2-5	CASSPPGERPGETQYF
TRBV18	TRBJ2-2	CASSPGTASYTGELFF
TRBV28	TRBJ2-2	CASSLRLAGETGELFF
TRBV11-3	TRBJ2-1	CASSTWTSGGYNEQFF
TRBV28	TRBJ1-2	CASSRQQGFYGYTF
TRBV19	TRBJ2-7	CASSSGWAYEQYF
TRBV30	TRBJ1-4	CAWSVFSRAPSNEKLFF
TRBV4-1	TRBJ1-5	CASSQAGGNQPQHF
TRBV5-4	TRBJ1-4	CASSLNGYNEKLFF
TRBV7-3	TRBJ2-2	CASSLDGGASTGELFF
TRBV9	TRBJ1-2	CASSGDRGYGYTF
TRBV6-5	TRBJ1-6	CASSTPGQGISPLHF
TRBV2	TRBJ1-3	CASSGGQFSIFSGNTIYF